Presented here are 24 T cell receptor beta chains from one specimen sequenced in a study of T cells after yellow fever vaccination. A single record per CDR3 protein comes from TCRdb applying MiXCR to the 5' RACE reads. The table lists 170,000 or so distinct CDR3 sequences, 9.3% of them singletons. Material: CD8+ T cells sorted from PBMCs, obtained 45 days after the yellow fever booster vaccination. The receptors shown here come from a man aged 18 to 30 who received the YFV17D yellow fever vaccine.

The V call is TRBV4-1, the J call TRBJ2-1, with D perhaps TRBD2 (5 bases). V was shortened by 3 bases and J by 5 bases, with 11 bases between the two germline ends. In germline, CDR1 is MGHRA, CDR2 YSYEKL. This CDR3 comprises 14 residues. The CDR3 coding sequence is TGCGCCAGCAGCCAGAGGGAGTGGAACAATGAGCAGTTCTTC. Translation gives CASSQREWNNEQFF.

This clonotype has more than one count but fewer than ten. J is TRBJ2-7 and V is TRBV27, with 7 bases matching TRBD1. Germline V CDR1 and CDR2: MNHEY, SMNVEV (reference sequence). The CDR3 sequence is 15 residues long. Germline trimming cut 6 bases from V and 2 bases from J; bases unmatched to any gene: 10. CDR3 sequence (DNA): TGTGCCAGCAGCCAAAGGGCCGGGACAGCCTACGAGCAGTACGTC. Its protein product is CASSQRAGTAYEQYV.

CDR3 sequence reads: CASSLGEGQPQHF. CDR3 coding DNA: TGTGCCAGCAGTTTAGGGGAAGGGCAGCCCCAGCATTTT. The chain has TRBV27 and TRBJ1-5, with D unresolved. The V gene's germline CDR1 is MNHEY and CDR2 SMNVEV (reference sequence). This CDR3 has 13 amino acids. Trimming stripped 2 bases from V and 7 bases from J, with 9 bases between.

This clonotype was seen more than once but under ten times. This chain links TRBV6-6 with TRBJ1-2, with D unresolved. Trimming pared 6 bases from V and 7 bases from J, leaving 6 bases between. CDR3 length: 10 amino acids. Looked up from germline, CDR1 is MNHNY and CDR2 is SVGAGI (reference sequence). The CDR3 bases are TGTGCCAGCAGGAGTAGTGGCTACACCTTC. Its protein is CASRSSGYTF.

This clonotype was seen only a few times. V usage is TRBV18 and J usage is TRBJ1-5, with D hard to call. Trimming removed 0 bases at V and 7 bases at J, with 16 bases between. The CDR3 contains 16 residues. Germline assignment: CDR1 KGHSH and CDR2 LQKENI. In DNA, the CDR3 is TGTGCCAGCTCACCACCGTCGGGCCTTCTGGGGCAGCCCCAGCATTTT. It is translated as CASSPPSGLLGQPQHF. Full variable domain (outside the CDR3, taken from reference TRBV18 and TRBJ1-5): NAGVMQNPRHLVRRRGQEARLRCSPMKGHSHVYWYRQLPEEGLKFMVYLQKENIIDESGMPKERFSAEFPKEGPSILRIQQVVRGDSAAYFCASSPPSGLLGQPQHFGDGTRLSIL.

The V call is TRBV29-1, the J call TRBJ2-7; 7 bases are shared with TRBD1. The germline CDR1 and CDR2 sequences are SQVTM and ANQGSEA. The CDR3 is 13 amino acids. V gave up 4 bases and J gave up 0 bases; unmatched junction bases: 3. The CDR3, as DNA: TGCAGCGTTGTGACAGGGCTCTCCTACGAGCAGTACTTC. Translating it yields CSVVTGLSYEQYF.

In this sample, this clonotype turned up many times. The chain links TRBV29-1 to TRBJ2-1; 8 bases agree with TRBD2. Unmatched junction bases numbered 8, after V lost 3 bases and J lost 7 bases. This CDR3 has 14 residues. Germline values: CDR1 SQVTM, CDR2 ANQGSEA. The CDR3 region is CSVERPGGQNEQFF. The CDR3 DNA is TGCAGCGTTGAGAGGCCGGGGGGGCAGAATGAGCAGTTCTTC.

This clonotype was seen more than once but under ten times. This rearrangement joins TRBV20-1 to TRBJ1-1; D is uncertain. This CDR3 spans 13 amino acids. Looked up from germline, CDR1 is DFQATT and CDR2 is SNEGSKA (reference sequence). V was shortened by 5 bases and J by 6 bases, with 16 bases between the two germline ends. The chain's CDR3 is CSAPPRAVPEAFF. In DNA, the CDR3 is TGCAGTGCTCCCCCGAGGGCCGTCCCTGAAGCTTTCTTT.

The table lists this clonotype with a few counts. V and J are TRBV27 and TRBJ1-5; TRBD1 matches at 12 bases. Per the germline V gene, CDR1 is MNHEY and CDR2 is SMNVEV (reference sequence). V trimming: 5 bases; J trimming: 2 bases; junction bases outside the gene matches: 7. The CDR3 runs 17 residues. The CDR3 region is CASSPGTGGGGNQPQHF. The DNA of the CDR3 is TGTGCCAGCAGTCCAGGGACAGGGGGCGGTGGCAATCAGCCCCAGCATTTT.

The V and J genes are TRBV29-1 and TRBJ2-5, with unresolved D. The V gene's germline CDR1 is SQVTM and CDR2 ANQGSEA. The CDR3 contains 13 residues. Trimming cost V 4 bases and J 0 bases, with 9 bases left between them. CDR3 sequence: CSVVKENQETQYF. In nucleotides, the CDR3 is TGCAGCGTTGTTAAGGAGAACCAAGAGACCCAGTACTTC.

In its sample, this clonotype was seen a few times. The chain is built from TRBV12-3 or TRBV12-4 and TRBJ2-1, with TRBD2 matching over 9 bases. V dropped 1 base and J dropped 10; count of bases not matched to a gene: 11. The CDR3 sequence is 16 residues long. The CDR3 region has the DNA TGTGCCAGCAGTTTAGGGATGGGGGGACTAGCATGGGAGCAGTTCTTC. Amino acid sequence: CASSLGMGGLAWEQFF.

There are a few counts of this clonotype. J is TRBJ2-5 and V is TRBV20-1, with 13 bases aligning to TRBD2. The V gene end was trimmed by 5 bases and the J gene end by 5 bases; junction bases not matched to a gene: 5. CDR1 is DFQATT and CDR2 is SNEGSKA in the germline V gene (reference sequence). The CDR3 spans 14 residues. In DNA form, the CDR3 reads TGCAGTGCTGTGGGACTAGCGGGATCCGAGACCCAGTACTTC. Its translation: CSAVGLAGSETQYF.

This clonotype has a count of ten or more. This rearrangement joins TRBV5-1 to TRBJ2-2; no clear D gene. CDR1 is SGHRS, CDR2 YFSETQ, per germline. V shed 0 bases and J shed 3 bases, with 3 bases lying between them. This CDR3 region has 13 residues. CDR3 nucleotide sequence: TGCGCCAGCAGCTTGGGACACACCGGGGAGCTGTTTTTT. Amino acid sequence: CASSLGHTGELFF.

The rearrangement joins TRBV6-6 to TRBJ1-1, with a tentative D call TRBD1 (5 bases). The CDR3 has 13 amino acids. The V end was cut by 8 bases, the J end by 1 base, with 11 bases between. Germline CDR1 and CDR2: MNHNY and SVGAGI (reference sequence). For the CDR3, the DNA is TGTGCCAGCGGATGGGGCTCGAACACTGAAGCTTTCTTT. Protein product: CASGWGSNTEAFF.

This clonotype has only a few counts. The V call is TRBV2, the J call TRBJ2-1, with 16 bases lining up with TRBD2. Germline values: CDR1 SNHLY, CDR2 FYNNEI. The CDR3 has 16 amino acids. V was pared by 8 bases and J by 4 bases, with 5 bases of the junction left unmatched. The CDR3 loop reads CASVGLAGGVYNEQFF. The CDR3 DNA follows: TGTGCCAGCGTGGGACTAGCGGGGGGGGTGTACAATGAGCAGTTCTTC.

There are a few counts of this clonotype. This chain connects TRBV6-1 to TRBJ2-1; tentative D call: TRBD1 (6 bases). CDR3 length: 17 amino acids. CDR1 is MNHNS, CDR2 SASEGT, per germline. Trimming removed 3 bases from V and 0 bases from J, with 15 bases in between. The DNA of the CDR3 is TGTGCCAGCAGTGATTCCGGCCAGGGGAGCTCCTACAATGAGCAGTTCTTC. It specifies CASSDSGQGSSYNEQFF.

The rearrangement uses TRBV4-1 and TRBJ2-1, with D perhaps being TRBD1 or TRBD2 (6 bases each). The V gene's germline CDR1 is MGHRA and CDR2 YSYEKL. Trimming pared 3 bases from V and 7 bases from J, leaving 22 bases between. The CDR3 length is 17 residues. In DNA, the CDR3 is TGCGCCAGCAGCCACCGGGGCGGGACACTCCTGCAAAATGAGCAGTTCTTC. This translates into CASSHRGGTLLQNEQFF.

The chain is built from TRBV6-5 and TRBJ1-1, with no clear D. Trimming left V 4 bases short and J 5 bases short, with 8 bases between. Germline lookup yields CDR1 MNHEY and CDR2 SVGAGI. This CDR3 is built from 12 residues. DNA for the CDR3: TGTGCCAGCAGTTCCTTAGGTACTGAAGCTTTCTTT. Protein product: CASSSLGTEAFF.

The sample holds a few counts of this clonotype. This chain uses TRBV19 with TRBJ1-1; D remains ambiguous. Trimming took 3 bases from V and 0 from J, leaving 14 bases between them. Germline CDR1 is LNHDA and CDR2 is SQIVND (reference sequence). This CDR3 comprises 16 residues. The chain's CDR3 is CASSMGSSSVNTEAFF. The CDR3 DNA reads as TGTGCCAGTAGTATGGGGAGTAGCAGCGTGAACACTGAAGCTTTCTTT.

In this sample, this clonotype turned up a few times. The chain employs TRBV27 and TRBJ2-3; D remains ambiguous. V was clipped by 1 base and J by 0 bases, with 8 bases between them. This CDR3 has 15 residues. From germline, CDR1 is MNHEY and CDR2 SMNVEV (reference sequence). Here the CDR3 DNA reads TGTGCCAGCAGTTTATTCCCCGCTAGCACAGATACGCAGTATTTT. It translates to CASSLFPASTDTQYF.

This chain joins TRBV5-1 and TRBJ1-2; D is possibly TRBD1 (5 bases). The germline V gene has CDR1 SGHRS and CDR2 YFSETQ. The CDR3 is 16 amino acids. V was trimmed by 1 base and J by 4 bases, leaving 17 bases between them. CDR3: CASSLSGTGGSYGYTF. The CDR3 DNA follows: TGCGCCAGCAGCTTGTCGGGGACCGGTGGATCCTATGGCTACACCTTC.

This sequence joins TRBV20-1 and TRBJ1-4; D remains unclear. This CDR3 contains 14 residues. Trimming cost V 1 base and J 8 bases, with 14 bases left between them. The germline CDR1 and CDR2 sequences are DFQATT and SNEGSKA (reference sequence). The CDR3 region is CSARGVGSGEKLFF. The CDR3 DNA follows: TGCAGTGCTAGAGGAGTGGGGAGTGGGGAAAAACTGTTTTTT.

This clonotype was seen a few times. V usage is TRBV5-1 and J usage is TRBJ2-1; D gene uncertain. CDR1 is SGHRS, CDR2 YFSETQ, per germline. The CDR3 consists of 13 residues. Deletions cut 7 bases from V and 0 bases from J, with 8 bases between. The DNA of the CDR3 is TGCGCCAGCCCTGTCGTCTCCTACAATGAGCAGTTCTTC. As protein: CASPVVSYNEQFF.

CDR3 nucleotides: TGCGCCAGCAGCTTCGGGAACTATGGCTACACCTTC. The encoded protein is CASSFGNYGYTF. The chain recombines TRBV5-1 with TRBJ1-2; D is undetermined. V was pared by 2 bases and J by 2 bases, with 4 bases between. The CDR3 has 12 amino acids. Per the germline V gene, CDR1 is SGHRS and CDR2 is YFSETQ.